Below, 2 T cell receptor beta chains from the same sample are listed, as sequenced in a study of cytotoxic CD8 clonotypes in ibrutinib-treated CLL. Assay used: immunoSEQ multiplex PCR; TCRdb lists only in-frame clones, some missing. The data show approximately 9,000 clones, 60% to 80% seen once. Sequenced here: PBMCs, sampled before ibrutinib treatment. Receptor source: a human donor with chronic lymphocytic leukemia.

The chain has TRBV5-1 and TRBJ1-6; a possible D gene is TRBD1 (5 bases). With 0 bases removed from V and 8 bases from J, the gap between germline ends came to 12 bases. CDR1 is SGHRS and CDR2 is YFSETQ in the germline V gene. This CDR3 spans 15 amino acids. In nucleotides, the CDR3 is TGCGCCAGCAGCTTGGCTCACCCGGGGGATTCACCCCTCCACTTT. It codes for CASSLAHPGDSPLHF.

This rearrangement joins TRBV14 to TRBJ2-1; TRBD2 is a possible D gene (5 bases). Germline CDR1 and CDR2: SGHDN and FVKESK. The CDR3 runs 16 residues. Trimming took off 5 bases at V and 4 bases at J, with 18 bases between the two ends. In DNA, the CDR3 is TGTGCCAGCAGCTTCCGGGCTCCTCGGGGATACAATGAGCAGTTCTTC. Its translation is CASSFRAPRGYNEQFF.